This T cell receptor (beta chain) is drawn from a study of shared clonotypes between healthy human individuals (dated by TCRdb to 2018 to 2021). Background on the whole study: Two women and a few men aged 18 to 49 years were included in the cohort. To estimate repertoire size and how much clonotype sharing occurs between individuals, the study deeply sequenced the blood TCR repertoires of several healthy adults. Different laboratories and diverse techniques were used to prepare libraries and sequence TCR repertoires, to increase sequencing depth and limit assay-specific biases. Leukapheresis yielded between about 0.85 and 9 billion PBMCs per donor.

Using the deep immunoSEQ assay, TCR CDR3 regions were amplified from genomic DNA by multiplex PCR. Extracted genomic DNA from each cell subset was spread evenly across all wells of several immunoSEQ 96-well plates, with each plate serving as a replicate. For unsorted PBMC, approximately 290 ng genomic DNA, equal to 25,000 to 35,000 T cell genomes, was loaded into each replicate PCR. Genomic DNA from unsorted PBMC was sequenced over ten immunoSEQ deep assay plates. The purified libraries were quantified using a Qubit 3.0 fluorometer, sized with a Bioanalyzer 2100, and then quantified again using the KAPA Library Quantification kit. Each immunoSEQ 96-well plate was sequenced on its own single-read 150-cycle Illumina NextSeq 550 flow cell. The authors' analysis ran thus. Because only junctional sequences without quality scores were contained in the immunoSEQ output, filtering matching that applied to full-length reads could not be performed. Sequences were annotated with PyIR, a Python wrapper for IgBLAST v1.9, and V/J genes and CDR3 were assigned using IMGT germline references. Reads with weak V/J assignments (E-value above 1e-6), missing CDR3, stop codons, out-of-frame junctions, or ambiguous translated residues were removed. V3J clonotypes were defined by identical inferred V gene, J gene, and CDR3 amino acid sequence. The percentage overlap between two repertoires was calculated by dividing the number of shared unique clonotypes by the size of the smaller repertoire. RTK rarefaction, the Chao1 estimator, and Recon v2.1 estimates of unobserved clonotypes were used to assess repertoire richness. Sourced from immuneACCESS, this table was stored by TCRdb with only in-frame sequences that have V and J called. A share of the clones is absent; for the studies checked, an unresolved V gene accounts for under half, and the remainder has no known explanation. Clone size and V and J calls were adopted from that table, with D and trimming inferred from the DNA. The sample table shows fewer than 650,000 clones, and roughly 72% are seen once. Approximately 12% of the sample goes to the ten largest clones.

The paper's findings and limits, for the study overall: Pairwise subsampling led to the expectation that sequencing depth would affect the degree of clonotype sharing among donors. Because the study included only a small number of donors, the genetic and exposure-history diversity represented was limited. Sampling was limited to blood, and TCR repertoires in tissue likely differ from TCR repertoires in blood.

As to this clone: Its antigen is not yet known. No much larger clonotype is one base removed from it; base qualities were not supplied. The same CDR3 arises from other DNA sequences in this sample as well.

The CDR3 has 15 amino acids, counting the end cysteine and phenylalanine. The CDR3 DNA has 45 bases and is translated from base 1. Looking up the germline V gene (reference sequence) yields CDR1 GTSNPN and CDR2 SVGIG. V ends up 4 bases short and J 2 bases short, with an unmatched junction base count of 4. The donors were healthy, HIV-negative adults with no recently reported acute infections or vaccinations. Every donor was a Caucasian adult living in Nashville, Tennessee, USA. For unsorted samples, about 90 million PBMCs were counted and genomic DNA was extracted with the QIAamp DNA Blood Mini kit. Blood was collected by leukapheresis, and PBMCs were isolated by Ficoll-Histopaque density gradient centrifugation and then cryopreserved in liquid nitrogen vapor phase.

The sequence is built from TRBV30 and TRBJ2-5, with 13 bases matching TRBD2. The material sequenced was PBMCs. This TCR was sampled from a woman in her 40s in good health. Some clones in this sample may be carry-over from other donors' samples. The CDR3 reads CAWNPGLAGQETQYF. The nucleotides read TGTGCCTGGAACCCGGGACTAGCGGGACAAGAGACCCAGTACTTC.